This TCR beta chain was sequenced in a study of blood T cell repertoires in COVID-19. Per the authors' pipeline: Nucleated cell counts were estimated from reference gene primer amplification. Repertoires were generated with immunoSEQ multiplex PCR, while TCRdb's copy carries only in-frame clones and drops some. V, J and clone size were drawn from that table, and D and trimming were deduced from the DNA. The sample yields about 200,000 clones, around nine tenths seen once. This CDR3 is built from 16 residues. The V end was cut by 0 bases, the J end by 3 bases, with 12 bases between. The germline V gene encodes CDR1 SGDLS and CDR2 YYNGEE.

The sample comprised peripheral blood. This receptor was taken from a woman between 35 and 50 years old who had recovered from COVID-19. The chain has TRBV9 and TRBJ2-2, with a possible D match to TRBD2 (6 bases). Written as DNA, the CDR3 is TGTGCCAGCAGCGTAGATCCGGGCGGGGACACCGGGGAGCTGTTTTTT. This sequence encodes CASSVDPGGDTGELFF.